This entry describes one T cell receptor beta chain. Some clones are missing from TCRdb's copy, which holds only in-frame ones; the method was immunoSEQ multiplex PCR. Of about 140,000 clones in the sample, 75% to 80% are singletons; the top ten hold about 9.4%. The record originates from a study of blood T cell repertoires in COVID-19. V lost 0 bases to trimming and J lost 4 bases, with 13 bases between them. CDR1 GTSNPN and CDR2 SVGIG come from the germline V gene (reference sequence). This CDR3 contains 15 residues. Sequencing was carried out using peripheral blood. V is TRBV30 and J is TRBJ1-5; D is unresolved. The sequence was collected from a woman aged 45-60 years with active or convalescent COVID-19. CDR3 amino acids: CAWSVIGQPNQPQHF. CDR3 coding DNA: TGTGCCTGGAGTGTGATTGGGCAGCCAAATCAGCCCCAGCATTTT.